Here is one TCR beta chain with its context. This may come from a read error, since a much larger clone is one base off. This sample's RNA came from whole unsorted tissue. More than 3 cm separated this lung sample from the edge of the tumor. This sample stems from a study of tumor and adjacent non-tumor tissue in lung cancer. Three rounds of nested PCR, following a modified ARM-PCR protocol, produced the TCRbeta library. Using its own MiXCR run on the multiplex PCR reads, TCRdb lists one record per CDR3 protein. The sample yields about 110,000 distinct CDR3 sequences, 50% to 70% seen once. The sample taken for sequencing was distant non-tumor lung tissue. The sequence came from a man aged 55 to 70 with non-small cell lung cancer.

The CDR3 protein is CASSLQVRDWASYNEQFF. The CDR3 nucleotides read TGTGCCAGCAGCTTACAAGTGCGGGACTGGGCCTCCTACAATGAGCAGTTCTTC. This chain joins TRBV11-2 and TRBJ2-1; D is possibly TRBD2 (6 bases). The CDR3 contains 18 residues. Germline V gene sequence: CDR1 SGHAT, CDR2 FQNNGV. V was pared by 2 bases and J by 0 bases, with 17 bases between. Looking up the rest from reference TRBV11-2 and TRBJ2-1 gives the full variable domain: EAGVAQSPRYKIIEKRQSVAFWCNPISGHATLYWYQQILGQGPKLLIQFQNNGVVDDSQLPKDRFSAERLKGVDSTLKIQPAKLEDSAVYLCASSLQVRDWASYNEQFFGPGTRLTVL.